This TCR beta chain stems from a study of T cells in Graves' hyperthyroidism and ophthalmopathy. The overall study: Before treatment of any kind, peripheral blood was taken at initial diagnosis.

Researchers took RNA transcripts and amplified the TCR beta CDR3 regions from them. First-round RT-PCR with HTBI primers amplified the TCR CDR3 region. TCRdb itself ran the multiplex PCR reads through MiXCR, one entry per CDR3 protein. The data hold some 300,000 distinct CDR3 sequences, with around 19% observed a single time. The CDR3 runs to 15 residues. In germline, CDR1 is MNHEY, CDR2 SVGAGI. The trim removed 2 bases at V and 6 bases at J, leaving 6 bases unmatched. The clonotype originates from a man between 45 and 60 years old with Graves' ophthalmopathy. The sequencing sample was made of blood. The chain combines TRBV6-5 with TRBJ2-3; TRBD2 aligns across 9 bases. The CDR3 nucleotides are TGTGCCAGCAGTTACGTGGCTAGCGGGACGGATACGCAGTATTTT. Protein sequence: CASSYVASGTDTQYF.